These 15 T cell receptor beta chains were all obtained from the same sample, sequenced in a study of cytomegalovirus exposure and HLA in healthy donors. Repertoires were generated with immunoSEQ multiplex PCR, while TCRdb's copy carries only in-frame clones and drops some. The sample shows 60,000 to 70,000 clones, roughly 91% of them seen only once. Sample: PBMCs. The source is a woman aged 18 to 35 in good health and CMV-seronegative.

The chain employs TRBV27 and TRBJ2-7; maybe TRBD2 (5 bases). Trimming removed 7 bases from V and 0 bases from J, with 10 bases in between. Germline assignment: CDR1 MNHEY and CDR2 SMNVEV (reference sequence). This CDR3 has 13 residues. The CDR3 spells CASKRLSSYEQYF. The CDR3 coding sequence is TGTGCCAGCAAGCGGCTGAGCTCCTACGAGCAGTACTTC.

The J gene is TRBJ2-4, the V gene TRBV6-1; weak D call: TRBD1 (5 bases). Trimming removed 3 bases from V and 4 bases from J, with 13 bases in between. The CDR3 has 15 amino acids. Germline V CDR1 and CDR2: MNHNS, SASEGT. The CDR3 region has the DNA TGTGCCAGCAGTGAGGCACAGGCTTCTAAAAACATTCAGTACTTC. Amino acids: CASSEAQASKNIQYF.

This chain joins TRBV28 and TRBJ2-7; a weak D match, TRBD1 (6 bases). The length of the CDR3 is 18 residues. Germline CDR1 reads MDHEN; CDR2 reads SYDVKM. Trimming took off 3 bases at V and 2 bases at J, with 23 bases between the two ends. CDR3 sequence: CASSFVPEEAGVPYEQYF. Here the CDR3 DNA reads TGTGCCAGCAGTTTCGTTCCGGAGGAGGCAGGGGTCCCCTACGAGCAGTACTTC.

CDR3 in DNA: TGTGCCAGCAGTATTAGCAATGACGGATATGGCTACACCTTC. Protein product: CASSISNDGYGYTF. V is TRBV2 and J is TRBJ1-2; D is uncertain. The V and J ends lost 5 bases and 5 bases respectively, with 15 bases between them. The CDR3 extends over 14 amino acids. Germline CDR1 reads SNHLY; CDR2 reads FYNNEI.

V usage is TRBV7-3 and J usage is TRBJ1-1; possibly TRBD1 for D (5 bases). The CDR3 loop spans 14 amino acids. V dropped 0 bases and J dropped 4 bases, with 9 bases sitting between them. CDR1 is SGHTA and CDR2 is FQGTGA in the germline V gene. Here the CDR3 DNA reads TGTGCCAGCAGCTTAACAGGGGATAGCACTGAAGCTTTCTTT. This translates into CASSLTGDSTEAFF.

The V and J genes are TRBV28 and TRBJ2-2; 11 bases agree with TRBD2. Trimming cost V 5 bases and J 0 bases; bases outside gene matches: 5. The germline V gene encodes CDR1 MDHEN and CDR2 SYDVKM. The CDR3 sequence is 17 residues long. CDR3 protein: CASSHGLAGPNTGELFF. As DNA, the CDR3 is TGTGCCAGCAGTCACGGACTAGCGGGCCCGAACACCGGGGAGCTGTTTTTT. Looking up the rest from reference TRBV28 and TRBJ2-2 gives the full variable domain: DVKVTQSSRYLVKRTGEKVFLECVQDMDHENMFWYRQDPGLGLRLIYFSYDVKMKEKGDIPEGYSVSREKKERFSLILESASTNQTSMYLCASSHGLAGPNTGELFFGEGSRLTVL.

J is TRBJ1-4 and V is TRBV7-2, with D uncertain. This CDR3 contains 12 residues. Trimming removed 1 base at V and 8 bases at J, with 5 bases between. From germline, CDR1 is SGHTA and CDR2 FQGNSA. This CDR3 is CASSLEEEKLFF. The CDR3 nucleotides are TGTGCCAGCAGCTTAGAAGAGGAAAAACTGTTTTTT.

The chain carries TRBV6-5 and TRBJ1-4, with D uncertain. The CDR3 consists of 11 residues. Trimming cost V 2 bases and J 11 bases, with 6 bases left between them. Germline CDR1 and CDR2: MNHEY and SVGAGI. CDR3 coding DNA: TGTGCCAGCAGTTACGACGGGAAACTGTTTTTT. This gives the protein CASSYDGKLFF.

The rearrangement links TRBV14 to TRBJ1-1; D gene ambiguous. The CDR3 is 14 amino acids. Germline V gene sequence: CDR1 SGHDN, CDR2 FVKESK. Trimming removed 4 bases at V and 1 base at J, with 10 bases between. The CDR3 DNA reads as TGTGCCAGCAGCCCGTTTTTAGAGAACACTGAAGCTTTCTTT. This codes for CASSPFLENTEAFF.

The chain employs TRBV7-8 and TRBJ2-1; 13 bases line up with TRBD2. In germline, CDR1 is SGHVS, CDR2 FQNEAQ. V dropped 3 bases and J dropped 9; count of bases not matched to a gene: 8. This CDR3 spans 16 amino acids. CDR3 DNA: TGTGCCAGCAGCTTCGGACTAGCGGGAGTTAGCGCTGAGCAGTTCTTC. It codes for CASSFGLAGVSAEQFF.

J is TRBJ2-7 and V is TRBV5-1, with D perhaps TRBD1 (6 bases). CDR3 length: 13 residues. Germline V lookup: CDR1 SGHRS, CDR2 YFSETQ. With 1 base removed from V and 6 bases from J, the gap between germline ends came to 11 bases. This chain's CDR3 is CASSLQGQGEQYF. CDR3 DNA: TGCGCCAGCAGCTTGCAGGGGCAAGGCGAGCAGTACTTC.

V is TRBV18 and J is TRBJ2-2; no clear D. The V and J ends lost 1 base and 3 bases respectively, with 6 bases between them. Germline assignment: CDR1 KGHSH and CDR2 LQKENI. This CDR3 has 14 amino acids. The CDR3 region has the DNA TGTGCCAGCTCACCACACAGTCACACCGGGGAGCTGTTTTTT. Protein product: CASSPHSHTGELFF.

V gene TRBV15 combines with J gene TRBJ2-7; the D gene is possibly TRBD1 (5 bases). The CDR3 has 17 amino acids. Germline CDR1 reads LNHNV; CDR2 reads YYDKDF (reference sequence). Trimming cost V 0 bases and J 0 bases, with 15 bases left between them. This CDR3 reads CATSRERRTPSSYEQYF. The CDR3 DNA sequence: TGTGCCACCAGCAGAGAAAGAAGGACACCGAGCTCCTACGAGCAGTACTTC.

The chain couples TRBV7-3 to TRBJ2-3; D is unresolved. V was trimmed by 4 bases and J by 8 bases, leaving 10 bases between them. Per germline, CDR1 SGHTA and CDR2 FQGTGA. This CDR3 is 12 amino acids long. The CDR3 here is CASSSQTGTQYF. The DNA of the CDR3 is TGTGCCAGCAGCTCCCAAACGGGTACGCAGTATTTT.

J is TRBJ2-1 and V is TRBV11-3; D ambiguous. Germline assignment: CDR1 SGHNT and CDR2 YENEEA. This CDR3 has 15 residues. The V end lost 2 bases, the J end lost 6 bases, and 14 bases lay between the germline ends. The CDR3 region has the DNA TGTGCCAGCAGCTTATATGCGTCCGCAAGCAATGAGCAGTTCTTC. It codes for CASSLYASASNEQFF.